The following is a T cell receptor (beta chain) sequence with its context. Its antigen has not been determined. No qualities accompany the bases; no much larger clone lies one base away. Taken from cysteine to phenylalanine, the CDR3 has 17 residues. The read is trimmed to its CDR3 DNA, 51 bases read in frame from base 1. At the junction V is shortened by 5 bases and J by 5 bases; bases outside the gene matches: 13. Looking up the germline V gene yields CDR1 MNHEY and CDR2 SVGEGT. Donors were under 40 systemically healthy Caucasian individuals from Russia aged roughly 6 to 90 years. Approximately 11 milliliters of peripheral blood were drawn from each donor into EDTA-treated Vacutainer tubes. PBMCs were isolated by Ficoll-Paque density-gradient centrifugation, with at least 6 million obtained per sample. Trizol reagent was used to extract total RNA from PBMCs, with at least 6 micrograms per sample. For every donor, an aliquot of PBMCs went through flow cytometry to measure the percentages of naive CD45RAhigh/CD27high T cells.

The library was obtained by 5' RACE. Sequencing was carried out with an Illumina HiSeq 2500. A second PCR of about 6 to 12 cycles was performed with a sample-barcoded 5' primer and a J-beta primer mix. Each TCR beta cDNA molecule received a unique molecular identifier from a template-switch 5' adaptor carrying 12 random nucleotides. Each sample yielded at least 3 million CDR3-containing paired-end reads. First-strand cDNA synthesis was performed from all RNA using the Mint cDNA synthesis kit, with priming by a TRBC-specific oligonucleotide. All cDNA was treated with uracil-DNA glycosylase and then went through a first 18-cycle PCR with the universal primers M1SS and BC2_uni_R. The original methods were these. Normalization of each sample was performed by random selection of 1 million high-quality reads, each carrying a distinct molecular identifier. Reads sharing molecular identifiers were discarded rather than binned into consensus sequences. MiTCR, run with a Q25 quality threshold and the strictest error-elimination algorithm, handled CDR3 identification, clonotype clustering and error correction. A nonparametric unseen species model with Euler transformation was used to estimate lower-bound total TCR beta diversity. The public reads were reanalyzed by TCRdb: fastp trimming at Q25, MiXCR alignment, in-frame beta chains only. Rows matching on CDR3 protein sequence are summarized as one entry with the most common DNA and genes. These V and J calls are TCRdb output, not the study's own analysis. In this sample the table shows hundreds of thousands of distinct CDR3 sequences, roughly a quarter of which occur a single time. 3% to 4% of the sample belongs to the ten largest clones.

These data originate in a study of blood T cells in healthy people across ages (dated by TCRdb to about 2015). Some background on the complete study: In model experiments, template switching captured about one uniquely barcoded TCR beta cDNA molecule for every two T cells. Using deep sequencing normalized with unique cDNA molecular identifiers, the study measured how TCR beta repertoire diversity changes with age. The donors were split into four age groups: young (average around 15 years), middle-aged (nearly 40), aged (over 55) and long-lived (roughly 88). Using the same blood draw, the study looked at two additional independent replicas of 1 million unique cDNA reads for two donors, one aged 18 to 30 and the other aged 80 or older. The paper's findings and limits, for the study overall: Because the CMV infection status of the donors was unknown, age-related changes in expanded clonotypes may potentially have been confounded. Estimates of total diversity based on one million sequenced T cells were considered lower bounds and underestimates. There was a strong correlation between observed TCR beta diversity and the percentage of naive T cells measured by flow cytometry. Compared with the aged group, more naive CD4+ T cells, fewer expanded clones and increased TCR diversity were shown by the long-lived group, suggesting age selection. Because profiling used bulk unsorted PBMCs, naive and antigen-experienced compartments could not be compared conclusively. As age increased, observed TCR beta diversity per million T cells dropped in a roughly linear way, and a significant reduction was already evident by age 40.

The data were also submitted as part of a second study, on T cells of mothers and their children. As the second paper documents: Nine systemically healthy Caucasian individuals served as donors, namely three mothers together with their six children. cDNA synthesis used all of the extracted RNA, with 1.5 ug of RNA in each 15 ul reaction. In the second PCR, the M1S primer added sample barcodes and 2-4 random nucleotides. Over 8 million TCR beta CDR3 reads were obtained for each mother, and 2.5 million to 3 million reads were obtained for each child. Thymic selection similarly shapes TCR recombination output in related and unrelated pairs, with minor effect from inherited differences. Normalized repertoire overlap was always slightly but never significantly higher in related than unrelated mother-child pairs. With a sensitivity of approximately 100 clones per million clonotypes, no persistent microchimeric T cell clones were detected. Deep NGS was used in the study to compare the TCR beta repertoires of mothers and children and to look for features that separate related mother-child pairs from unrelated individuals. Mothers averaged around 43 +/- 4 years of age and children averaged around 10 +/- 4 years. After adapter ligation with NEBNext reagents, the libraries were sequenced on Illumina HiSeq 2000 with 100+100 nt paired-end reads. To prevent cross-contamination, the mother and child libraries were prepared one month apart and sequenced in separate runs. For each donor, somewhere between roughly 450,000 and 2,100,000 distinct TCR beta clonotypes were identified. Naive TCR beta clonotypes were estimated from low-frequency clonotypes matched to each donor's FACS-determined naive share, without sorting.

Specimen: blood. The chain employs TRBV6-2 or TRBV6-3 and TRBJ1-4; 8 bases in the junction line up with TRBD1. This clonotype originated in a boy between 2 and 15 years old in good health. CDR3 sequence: CASSPISMGQENEKLFF. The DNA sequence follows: TGTGCCAGCAGTCCCATCTCTATGGGACAGGAAAATGAAAAACTGTTTTTT.